The entry below gives a single T cell receptor beta chain sequence along with its context. Germline trimming cut 5 bases from V and 5 bases from J; bases unmatched to any gene: 10. This CDR3 spans 15 amino acids. The germline gives CDR1 SGHAT, CDR2 FQDESV (reference sequence). The data stem from a study of technical replicates of blood from a handful of donors. TCRdb's copy holds only in-frame clones and misses some; the assay was immunoSEQ multiplex PCR. The table has about 76,000 clones, roughly 92% seen once. The clonotype originates from a human donor in good health. The V and J genes are TRBV11-1 and TRBJ2-5, with 8 bases that match TRBD1. What was sequenced was T cells isolated from PBMCs. DNA of the CDR3: TGTGCCAGCAGCCCGCGGACAGGGACGCTGGAGACCCAGTACTTC. Encoded protein: CASSPRTGTLETQYF.